This T cell receptor (beta chain) stems from a study of cytomegalovirus exposure and HLA in healthy donors. Turning to the study itself: HLA-typed donors contributed 80 million or so unique TCRs, which were held in an early data release.

The PCR used 60 Vbeta and 13 Jbeta primers. Generated by immunoSEQ multiplex PCR, the TCRdb table keeps only in-frame clones and is missing some. This sample has a few hundred thousand clones; just over 70% occur once, and the top ten carry under 3%. Germline CDR1 and CDR2: SGDLS and YYNGEE. This CDR3 spans 14 amino acids. Losses at the gene ends were 0 bases for V and 7 bases for J; bases not matched to a gene: 3. Comment on this clone: Its antigen is not identified.

Study-wide points: Published work reported that the classifier diagnosed cytomegalovirus status with high specificity and sensitivity.

The chain is built from TRBV9 and TRBJ2-1; 8 bases are a match to TRBD2. The specimen was PBMCs. This TCR was sampled from a female donor in good health and CMV-seronegative. CDR3 sequence reads: CASSVETSVNEQFF. The CDR3 coding sequence is TGTGCCAGCAGCGTAGAGACTAGCGTGAATGAGCAGTTCTTC.